These 14 T cell receptor beta chains share one sample of origin, sequenced in a study of post-analysis software for immune sequencing data. Study outcomes and limitations: Among roughly five TRBV segments more frequent in patients than controls were TRBV5-6, TRBV5-1 and TRBV20-1.

Prepared libraries of TCR beta cDNA carried unique molecular identifiers. A single record per CDR3 protein comes from TCRdb applying MiXCR to the PCR reads. In the table there are roughly 800,000 distinct CDR3 sequences, approximately 44% of which are singletons. These receptors' antigens are unknown. The specimen was blood. The source is a girl aged 10 to 17 with multiple sclerosis.

This clonotype was counted once. The chain links TRBV6-1 to TRBJ2-3; D unclear. The CDR3 loop spans 12 amino acids. The V and J ends lost 7 bases and 5 bases respectively, with 10 bases between them. Per the germline V gene, CDR1 is MNHNS and CDR2 is SASEGT. CDR3 DNA sequence: TGTGCCAGCACGATAAGAGAAGATACGCAGTATTTT. Its protein product is CASTIREDTQYF.

This clonotype was seen a few times. The chain combines TRBV29-1 with TRBJ1-2, with D hard to call. V was pared by 6 bases and J by 3 bases, with 17 bases between. Germline-derived CDR1 and CDR2 are SQVTM and ANQGSEA. The CDR3 has 14 residues. CDR3 coding DNA: TGCAGCGTCCCTCTAGTGGCCCCGGACTATGGCTACACCTTC. This codes for CSVPLVAPDYGYTF.

The rearrangement uses TRBV4-3 and TRBJ1-2; unclear D gene. The CDR3 length is 14 residues. From germline, CDR1 is LGHNA and CDR2 YSLEER. V was shortened by 0 bases and J by 3 bases, with 8 bases between the two germline ends. The CDR3 coding sequence is TGCGCCAGCAGCCAAGATCGCGGGGACTATGGCTACACCTTC. Residues: CASSQDRGDYGYTF.

This chain uses TRBV30 with TRBJ1-2, with a tentative D call TRBD1 (5 bases). Germline CDR1 GTSNPN, CDR2 SVGIG (reference sequence). V gave up 5 bases and J gave up 8 bases, with 24 bases separating them. The CDR3 spans 15 residues. In DNA form, the CDR3 reads TGTGCCTGGCGCAGAGAAAACCGGGACCCGGTCGGCTACACCTTC. Translated: CAWRRENRDPVGYTF.

The chain combines TRBV28 with TRBJ2-1; 9 bases agree with TRBD2. V lost 5 bases and J lost 7; bases outside the gene matches: 15. The CDR3 runs 17 residues. Germline V lookup: CDR1 MDHEN, CDR2 SYDVKM. CDR3 region: CASSPRGLAGSLNEQFF. CDR3 in DNA: TGTGCCAGCAGTCCAAGGGGGCTAGCGGGATCGTTGAATGAGCAGTTCTTC.

The chain employs TRBV10-3 and TRBJ2-5, with D possibly matching TRBD1 (6 bases). The CDR3 runs 14 residues. V lost 6 bases and J 4 bases, leaving 15 bases between the germline ends. The germline V gene has CDR1 ENHRY and CDR2 SYGVKD. CDR3 in amino acids: CAISVTGLSETQYF. Here the CDR3 DNA reads TGTGCCATCAGCGTCACAGGGTTATCAGAGACCCAGTACTTC.

This clonotype was counted between two and nine times. V and J are TRBV25-1 and TRBJ2-5; D is possibly TRBD2 (6 bases). Trimming took off 4 bases at V and 3 bases at J, with 9 bases between the two ends. CDR3 length: 13 residues. CDR1 is MGHDK, CDR2 SYGVNS, per germline. The CDR3 reads CASSVGGKETQYF. The CDR3 nucleotides read TGTGCCAGCAGTGTCGGGGGTAAAGAGACCCAGTACTTC.

CDR3 sequence: CASHSSGGETQYF. The CDR3 coding sequence is TGCGCCAGCCATTCTAGCGGAGGAGAGACCCAGTACTTC. The chain has TRBV5-1 and TRBJ2-5, with 7 bases aligning to TRBD2. The J segment lost 4 bases and the V segment lost 7 bases, leaving 7 bases of the junction unmatched. This CDR3 region has 13 residues. Germline CDR1 reads SGHRS; CDR2 reads YFSETQ.

This chain joins TRBV9 and TRBJ2-4; either TRBD1 or TRBD2 may fit D (5 bases each). CDR1 is SGDLS, CDR2 YYNGEE, per germline. V was shortened by 4 bases and J by 1 base, with 12 bases between the two germline ends. There are 15 residues in the CDR3. The CDR3 region is CASSPGSGAKNIQYF. The CDR3 bases are TGTGCCAGCAGCCCAGGGTCGGGGGCCAAAAACATTCAGTACTTC.

The rearrangement uses TRBV12-3 or TRBV12-4 and TRBJ2-1; 9 nucleotides align to TRBD1. The CDR3 covers 16 residues. The J segment lost 5 bases and the V segment lost 3 bases, leaving 8 bases of the junction unmatched. Here the CDR3 reads CASSLETGQGNNEQFF. DNA of the CDR3: TGTGCCAGCAGTTTGGAAACGGGACAGGGAAACAATGAGCAGTTCTTC.

The chain combines TRBV20-1 with TRBJ2-1, with 8 bases aligning to TRBD2. Trimming took 3 bases from V and 2 from J; bases not matched to a gene: 3. CDR1 is DFQATT and CDR2 is SNEGSKA in the germline V gene (reference sequence). The CDR3 covers 14 residues. This CDR3 reads CSARSGSPYNEQFF. DNA of the CDR3: TGCAGTGCTAGGAGCGGGAGCCCCTACAATGAGCAGTTCTTC.

This clonotype was counted a single time. The chain is built from TRBV7-9 and TRBJ2-5; either TRBD1 or TRBD2 may supply D (5 bases each). CDR1 is SEHNR and CDR2 is FQNEAQ in the germline V gene (reference sequence). The V gene lost 4 bases and the J gene lost 4 bases, with 16 bases spanning the gap. The CDR3 loop spans 15 amino acids. The CDR3 DNA is TGTGCCAGCAGCTCAGATAAAAACGGGGCAGAGACCCAGTACTTC. It translates to CASSSDKNGAETQYF. The complete variable domain, with remaining parts taken from reference TRBV7-9 and TRBJ2-5, reads DTGVSQNPRHKITKRGQNVTFRCDPISEHNRLYWYRQTLGQGPEFLTYFQNEAQLEKSRLLSDRFSAERPKGSFSTLEIQRTEQGDSAMYLCASSSDKNGAETQYFGPGTRLLVL.

This clonotype was counted a few times. This chain uses TRBV12-3 or TRBV12-4 with TRBJ1-2, with D perhaps matching TRBD1 (6 bases). The CDR3 contains 13 residues. The V end was cut by 10 bases, the J end by 6 bases, with 18 bases between. CDR3 in amino acids: CAIRGEILDGYTF. The CDR3 nucleotides read TGTGCCATTAGGGGGGAGATATTGGATGGCTACACCTTC.

This clonotype was picked up a small number of times. V and J are TRBV20-1 and TRBJ2-7, with no clear D. V was pared by 0 bases and J by 2 bases, with 5 bases between. Germline V gene data show CDR1 as DFQATT and CDR2 as SNEGSKA (reference sequence). The CDR3 is 12 amino acids. The CDR3 DNA sequence: TGCAGTGCTAGAGATAACACCTACGAGCAGTACTTC. Amino acid sequence: CSARDNTYEQYF.